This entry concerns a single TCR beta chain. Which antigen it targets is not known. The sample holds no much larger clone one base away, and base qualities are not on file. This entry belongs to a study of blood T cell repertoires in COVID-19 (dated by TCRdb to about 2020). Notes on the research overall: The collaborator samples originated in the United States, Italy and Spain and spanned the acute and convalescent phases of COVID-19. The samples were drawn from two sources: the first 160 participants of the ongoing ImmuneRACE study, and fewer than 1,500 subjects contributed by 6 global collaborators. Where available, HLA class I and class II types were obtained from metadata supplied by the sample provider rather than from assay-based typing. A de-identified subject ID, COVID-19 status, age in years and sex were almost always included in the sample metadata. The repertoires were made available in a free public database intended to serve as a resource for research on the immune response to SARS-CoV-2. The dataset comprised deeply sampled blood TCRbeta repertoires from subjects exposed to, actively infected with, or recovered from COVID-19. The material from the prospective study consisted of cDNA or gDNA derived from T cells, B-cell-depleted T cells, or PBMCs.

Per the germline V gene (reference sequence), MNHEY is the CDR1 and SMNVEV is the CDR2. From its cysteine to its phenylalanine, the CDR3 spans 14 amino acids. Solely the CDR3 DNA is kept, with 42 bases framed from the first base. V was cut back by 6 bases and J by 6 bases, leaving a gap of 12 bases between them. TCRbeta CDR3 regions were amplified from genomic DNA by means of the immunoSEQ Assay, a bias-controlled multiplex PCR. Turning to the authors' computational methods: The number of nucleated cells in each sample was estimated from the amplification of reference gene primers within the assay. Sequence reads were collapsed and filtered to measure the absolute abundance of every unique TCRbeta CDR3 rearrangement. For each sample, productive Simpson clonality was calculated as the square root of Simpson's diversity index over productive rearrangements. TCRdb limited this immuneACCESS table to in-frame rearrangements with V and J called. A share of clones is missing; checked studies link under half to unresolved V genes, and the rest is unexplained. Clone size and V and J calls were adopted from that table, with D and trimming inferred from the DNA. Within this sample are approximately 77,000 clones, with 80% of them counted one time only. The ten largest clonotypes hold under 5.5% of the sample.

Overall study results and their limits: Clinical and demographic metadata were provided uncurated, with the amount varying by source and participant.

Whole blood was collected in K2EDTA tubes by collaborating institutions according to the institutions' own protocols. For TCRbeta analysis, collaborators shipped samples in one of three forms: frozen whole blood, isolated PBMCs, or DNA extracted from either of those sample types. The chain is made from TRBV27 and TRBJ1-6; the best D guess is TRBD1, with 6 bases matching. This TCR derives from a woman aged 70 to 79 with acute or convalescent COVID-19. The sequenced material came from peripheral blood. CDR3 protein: CASRFSDSNSPLHF. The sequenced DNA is TGTGCCAGCAGGTTTTCGGACAGTAATTCACCCCTCCACTTT.